This T cell receptor (beta chain) was captured by sequencing in a study of CD4 T cells in relation to SARS-CoV-2 and coronaviruses. Here immunoSEQ multiplex PCR was the method, and the copy in TCRdb shows in-frame clones only, minus some. The sample comprises 15,000 to 20,000 clones, about 80% of which are singletons, and around 10% rests with the top ten. Comment on this clone: Its antigen remains unidentified.

This CDR3 contains 11 residues. Trimming stripped 11 bases from V and 0 bases from J, with 5 bases between. The germline V gene encodes CDR1 SNHLY and CDR2 FYNNEI. Unexposed donor CD4+ T cells date from about 2011-2018, before the COVID-19 pandemic. CD4+ T cells were isolated from the cells after 10 days of culture. Fresh IL-2 medium replaced half the medium on days 3 and 7. The sample comprised CD4+ T cells from PBMCs, cultured in vitro. The origin of this receptor is a human donor in good health. The rearrangement uses TRBV2 and TRBJ2-1; D remains ambiguous. CDR3 nucleotide sequence: TGTGCCGGCCTCTCCTACAATGAGCAGTTCTTC. Translated: CAGLSYNEQFF. Drawing the rest from reference TRBV2 and TRBJ2-1, the complete variable domain is EPEVTQTPSHQVTQMGQEVILRCVPISNHLYFYWYRQILGQKVEFLVSFYNNEISEKSEIFDDQFSVERPDGSNFTLKIRSTKLEDSAMYFCAGLSYNEQFFGPGTRLTVL.